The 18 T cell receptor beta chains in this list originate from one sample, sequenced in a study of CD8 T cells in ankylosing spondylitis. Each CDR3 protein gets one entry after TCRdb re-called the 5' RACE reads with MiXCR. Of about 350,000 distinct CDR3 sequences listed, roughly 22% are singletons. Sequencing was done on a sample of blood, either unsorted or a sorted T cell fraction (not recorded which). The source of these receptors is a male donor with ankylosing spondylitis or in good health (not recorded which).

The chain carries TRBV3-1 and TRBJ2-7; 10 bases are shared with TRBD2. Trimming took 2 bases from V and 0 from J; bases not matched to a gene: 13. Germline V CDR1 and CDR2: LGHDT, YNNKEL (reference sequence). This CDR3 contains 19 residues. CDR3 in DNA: TGTGCCAGCAGCCAAATTCCAACCGCACTAGCGGGGAACTCCTACGAGCAGTACTTC. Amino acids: CASSQIPTALAGNSYEQYF.

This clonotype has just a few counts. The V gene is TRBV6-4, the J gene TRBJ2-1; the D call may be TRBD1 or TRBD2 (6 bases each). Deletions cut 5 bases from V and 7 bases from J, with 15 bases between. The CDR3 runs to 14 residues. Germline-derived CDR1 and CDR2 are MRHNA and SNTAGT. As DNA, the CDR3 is TGTGCCAGCAGTCCTCCGGGGGCTTCTAATGAGCAGTTCTTC. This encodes CASSPPGASNEQFF.

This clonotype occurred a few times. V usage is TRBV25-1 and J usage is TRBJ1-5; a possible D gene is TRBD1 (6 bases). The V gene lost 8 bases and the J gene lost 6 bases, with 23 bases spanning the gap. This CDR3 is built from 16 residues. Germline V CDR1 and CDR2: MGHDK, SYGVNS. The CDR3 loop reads CASGRILGGASQPQHF. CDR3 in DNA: TGTGCCAGCGGAAGGATCCTGGGGGGGGCTAGTCAGCCCCAGCATTTT.

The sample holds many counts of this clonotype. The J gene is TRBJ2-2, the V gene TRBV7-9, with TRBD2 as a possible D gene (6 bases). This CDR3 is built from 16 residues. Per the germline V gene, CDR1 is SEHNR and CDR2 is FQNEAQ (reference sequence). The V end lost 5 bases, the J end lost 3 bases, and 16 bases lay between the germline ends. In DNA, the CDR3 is TGTGCCAGCAGCCCAACTTCCGGGAGCTACACCGGGGAGCTGTTTTTT. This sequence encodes CASSPTSGSYTGELFF.

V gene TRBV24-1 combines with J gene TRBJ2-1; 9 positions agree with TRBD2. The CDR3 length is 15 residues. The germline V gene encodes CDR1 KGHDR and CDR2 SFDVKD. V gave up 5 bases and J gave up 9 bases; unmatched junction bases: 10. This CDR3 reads CATSVPGLARLEQFF. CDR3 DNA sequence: TGTGCCACCAGTGTCCCGGGACTAGCTCGTCTTGAGCAGTTCTTC.

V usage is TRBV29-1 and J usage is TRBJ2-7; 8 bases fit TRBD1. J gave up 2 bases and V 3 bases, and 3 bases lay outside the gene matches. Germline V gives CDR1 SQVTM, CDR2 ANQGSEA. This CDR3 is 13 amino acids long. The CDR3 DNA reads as TGCAGCGTTGAGACAGGGGCTACCTACGAGCAGTACTTC. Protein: CSVETGATYEQYF.

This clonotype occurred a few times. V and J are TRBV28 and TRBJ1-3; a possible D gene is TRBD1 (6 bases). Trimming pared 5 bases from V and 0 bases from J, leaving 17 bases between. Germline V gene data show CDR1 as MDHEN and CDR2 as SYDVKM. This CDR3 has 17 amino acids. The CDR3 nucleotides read TGTGCCAGCAGTCCCCGGACAGCAACACCCTCTGGAAACACCATATATTTT. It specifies CASSPRTATPSGNTIYF.

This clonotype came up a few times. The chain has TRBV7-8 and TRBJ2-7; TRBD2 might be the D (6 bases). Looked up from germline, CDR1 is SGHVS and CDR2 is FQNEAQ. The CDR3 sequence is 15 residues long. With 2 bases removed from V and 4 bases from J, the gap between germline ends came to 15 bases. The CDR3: CASSLTSDLAYEQYF. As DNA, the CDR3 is TGTGCCAGCAGCTTAACATCTGACCTAGCGTACGAGCAGTACTTC.

CDR3 in DNA: TGTGCCAGCAGTTTTCCTCAGGGGGAGGAGTACGAGCAGTACTTC. Translating gives CASSFPQGEEYEQYF. The chain employs TRBV28 and TRBJ2-7, with TRBD1 as a possible D gene (7 bases). CDR1 MDHEN and CDR2 SYDVKM come from the germline V gene. CDR3 length: 15 amino acids. V was shortened by 3 bases and J by 4 bases, with 16 bases between the two germline ends.

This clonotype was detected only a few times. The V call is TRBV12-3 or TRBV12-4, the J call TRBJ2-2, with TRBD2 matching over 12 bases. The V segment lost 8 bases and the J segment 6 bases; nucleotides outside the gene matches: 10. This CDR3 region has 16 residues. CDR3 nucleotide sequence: TGTGCCAGCGGGATCCTAGCGGGGGGGCGTTCCGGGGAGCTGTTTTTT. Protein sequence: CASGILAGGRSGELFF.

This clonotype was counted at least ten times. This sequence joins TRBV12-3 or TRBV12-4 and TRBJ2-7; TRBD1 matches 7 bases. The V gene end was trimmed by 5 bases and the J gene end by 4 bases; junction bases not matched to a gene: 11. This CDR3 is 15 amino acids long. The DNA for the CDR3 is TGTGCCAGCAGTAAGACAGGGAATCATGTTTACGAGCAGTACTTC. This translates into CASSKTGNHVYEQYF.

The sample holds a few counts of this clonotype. The DNA for the CDR3 is TGTGCCACCAGCAGAGAAAGAACTAGCGGGGGCCTCACAGATACGCAGTATTTT. It specifies CATSRERTSGGLTDTQYF. The J gene is TRBJ2-3, the V gene TRBV15; 11 bases map to TRBD2. This CDR3 comprises 18 residues. Looked up from germline, CDR1 is LNHNV and CDR2 is YYDKDF (reference sequence). V shed 0 bases, J shed 2 bases, and the junction held 7 bases outside the gene matches.

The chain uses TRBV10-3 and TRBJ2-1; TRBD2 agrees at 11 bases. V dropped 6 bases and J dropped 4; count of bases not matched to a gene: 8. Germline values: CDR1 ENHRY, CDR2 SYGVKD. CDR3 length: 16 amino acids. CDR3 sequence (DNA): TGTGCCATCAGCGTAGCGGGGGGGCGGGTGTACAATGAGCAGTTCTTC. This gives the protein CAISVAGGRVYNEQFF.

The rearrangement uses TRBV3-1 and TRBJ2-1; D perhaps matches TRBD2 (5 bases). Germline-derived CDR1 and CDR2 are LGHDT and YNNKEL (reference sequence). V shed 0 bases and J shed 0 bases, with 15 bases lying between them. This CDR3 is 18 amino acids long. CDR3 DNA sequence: TGTGCCAGCAGCCAAGAGGGAGCATTGCGCGTCTCCTACAATGAGCAGTTCTTC. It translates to CASSQEGALRVSYNEQFF.

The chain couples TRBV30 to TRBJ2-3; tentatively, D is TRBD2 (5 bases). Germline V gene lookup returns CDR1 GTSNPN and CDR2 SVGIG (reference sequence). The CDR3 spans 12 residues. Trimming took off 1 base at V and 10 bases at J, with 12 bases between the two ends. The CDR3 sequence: CAWSGLRDAQYF. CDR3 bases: TGTGCCTGGAGTGGTCTCCGGGATGCGCAGTATTTT.

CDR3 loop: CASSHPSLGRGLEQFF. The CDR3 nucleotides read TGTGCCAGCAGCCACCCCTCCCTCGGGCGGGGCCTTGAGCAGTTCTTC. The chain links TRBV3-1 to TRBJ2-1; TRBD2 might be the D (6 bases). Looked up from germline, CDR1 is LGHDT and CDR2 is YNNKEL (reference sequence). CDR3 size: 16 residues. Trimming left V 3 bases short and J 9 bases short, with 21 bases between.

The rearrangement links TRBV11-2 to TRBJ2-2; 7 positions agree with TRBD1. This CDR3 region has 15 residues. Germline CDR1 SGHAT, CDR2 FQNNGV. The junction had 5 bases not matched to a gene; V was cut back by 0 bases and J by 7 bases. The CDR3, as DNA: TGTGCCAGCAGCTTAGAAGACAGGGAGTACGGGGAGCTGTTTTTT. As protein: CASSLEDREYGELFF.

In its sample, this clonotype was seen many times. This chain's CDR3 is CASSLHTGEIYEQYF. The CDR3, as DNA: TGTGCCAGCAGCTTGCACACAGGGGAAATCTACGAGCAGTACTTC. This chain joins TRBV5-5 and TRBJ2-7, with 7 bases aligning to TRBD1. Germline V CDR1 and CDR2: SGHKS, YYEKEE (reference sequence). V shed 1 base and J 3 bases; nucleotides not matched to a gene: 7. This CDR3 has 15 residues.